This record concerns one T cell receptor beta chain sequence. The sample belongs to a study of shared clonotypes between healthy human individuals. Across the study: Each donor had three CD4 naive, three CD4 memory, two CD8 naive and one CD8 memory plate.

The repertoire was sequenced with immunoSEQ multiplex PCR; TCRdb's copy has only in-frame clones and lacks some. The data show around 610,000 clones, with around 96% seen just once and roughly 0.12% held by the top ten. Germline V gene sequence: CDR1 MNHEY, CDR2 SMNVEV (reference sequence). Trimming removed 5 bases at V and 8 bases at J, with 16 bases between. This CDR3 spans 15 amino acids. Terminally differentiated effector memory CD45RA+ cells were excluded by CCR7 positive selection of CD45RO-negative cells. The rearrangement links TRBV27 to TRBJ1-6; D is perhaps TRBD1 (5 bases). This TCR was recovered from a woman in her 30s in good health. Sequencing was performed on naive CD8+ T cells sorted from blood. CDR3: CASSPANGGYSPLHF. CDR3 nucleotide sequence: TGTGCCAGCAGTCCCGCCAATGGGGGTTATTCACCCCTCCACTTT.